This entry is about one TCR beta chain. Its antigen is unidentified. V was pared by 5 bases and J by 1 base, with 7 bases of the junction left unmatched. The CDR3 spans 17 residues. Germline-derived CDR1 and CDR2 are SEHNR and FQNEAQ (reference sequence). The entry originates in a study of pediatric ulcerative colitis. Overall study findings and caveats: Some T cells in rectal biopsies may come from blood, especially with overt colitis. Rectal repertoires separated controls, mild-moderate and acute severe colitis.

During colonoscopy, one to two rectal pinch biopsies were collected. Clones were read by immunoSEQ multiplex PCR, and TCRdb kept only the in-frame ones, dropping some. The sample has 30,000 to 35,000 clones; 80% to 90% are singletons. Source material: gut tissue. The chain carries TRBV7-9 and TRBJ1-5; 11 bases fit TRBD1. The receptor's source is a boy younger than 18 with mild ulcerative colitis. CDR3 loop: CASSPGTGGKSNQPQHF. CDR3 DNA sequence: TGTGCCAGCAGCCCCGGGACAGGGGGAAAGAGCAATCAGCCCCAGCATTTT.